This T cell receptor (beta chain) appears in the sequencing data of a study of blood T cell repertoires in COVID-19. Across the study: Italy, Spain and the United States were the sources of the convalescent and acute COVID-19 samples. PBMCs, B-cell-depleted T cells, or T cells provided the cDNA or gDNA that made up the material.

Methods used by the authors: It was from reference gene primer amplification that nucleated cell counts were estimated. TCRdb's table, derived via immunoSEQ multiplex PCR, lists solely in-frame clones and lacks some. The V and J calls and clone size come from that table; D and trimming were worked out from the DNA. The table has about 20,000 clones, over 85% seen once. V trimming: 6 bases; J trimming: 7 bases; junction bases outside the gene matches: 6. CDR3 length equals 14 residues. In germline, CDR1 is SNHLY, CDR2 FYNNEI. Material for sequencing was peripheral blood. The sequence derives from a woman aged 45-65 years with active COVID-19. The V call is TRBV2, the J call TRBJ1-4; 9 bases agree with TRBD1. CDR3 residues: CASRIQGAGEKLFF. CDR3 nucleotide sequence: TGTGCCAGCAGGATACAGGGGGCGGGTGAAAAACTGTTTTTT. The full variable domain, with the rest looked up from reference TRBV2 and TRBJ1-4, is EPEVTQTPSHQVTQMGQEVILRCVPISNHLYFYWYRQILGQKVEFLVSFYNNEISEKSEIFDDQFSVERPDGSNFTLKIRSTKLEDSAMYFCASRIQGAGEKLFFGSGTQLSVL.